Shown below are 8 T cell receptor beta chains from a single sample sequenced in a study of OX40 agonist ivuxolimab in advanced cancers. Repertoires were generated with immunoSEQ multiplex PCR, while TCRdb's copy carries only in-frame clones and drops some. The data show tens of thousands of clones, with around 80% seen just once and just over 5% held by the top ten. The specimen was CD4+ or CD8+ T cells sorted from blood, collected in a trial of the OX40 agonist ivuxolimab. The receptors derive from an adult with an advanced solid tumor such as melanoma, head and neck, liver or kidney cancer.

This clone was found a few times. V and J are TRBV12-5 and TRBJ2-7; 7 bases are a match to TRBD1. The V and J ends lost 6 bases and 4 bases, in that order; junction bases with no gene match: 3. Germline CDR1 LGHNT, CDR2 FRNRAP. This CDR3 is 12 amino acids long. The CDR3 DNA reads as TGTGCTAGTGGCCGGGGACAGTACGAGCAGTACTTC. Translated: CASGRGQYEQYF. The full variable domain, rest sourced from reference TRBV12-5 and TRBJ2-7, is DARVTQTPRHKVTEMGQEVTMRCQPILGHNTVFWYRQTMMQGLELLAYFRNRAPLDDSGMPKDRFSAEMPDATLATLKIQPSEPRDSAVYFCASGRGQYEQYFGPGTRLTVT.

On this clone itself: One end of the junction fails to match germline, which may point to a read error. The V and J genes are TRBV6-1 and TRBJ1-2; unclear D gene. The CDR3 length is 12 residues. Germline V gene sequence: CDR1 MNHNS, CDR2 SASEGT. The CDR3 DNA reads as TGTGCCAGCAGTGACCACCTCTTTAGTAGCTTGTTC. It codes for CASSDHLFSSLF.

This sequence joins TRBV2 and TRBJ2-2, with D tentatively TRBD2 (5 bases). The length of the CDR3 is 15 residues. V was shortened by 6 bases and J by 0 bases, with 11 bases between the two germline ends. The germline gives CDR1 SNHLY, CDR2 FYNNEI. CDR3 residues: CASRNRETNTGELFF. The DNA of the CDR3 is TGTGCCAGCAGAAACCGGGAAACGAACACCGGGGAGCTGTTTTTT.

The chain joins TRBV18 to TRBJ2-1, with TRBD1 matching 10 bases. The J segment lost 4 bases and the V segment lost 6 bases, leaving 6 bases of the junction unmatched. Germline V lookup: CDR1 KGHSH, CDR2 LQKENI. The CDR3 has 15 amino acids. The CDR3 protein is CASSAGTGVYNEQFF. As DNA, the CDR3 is TGTGCCAGCTCTGCCGGGACAGGGGTATACAATGAGCAGTTCTTC.

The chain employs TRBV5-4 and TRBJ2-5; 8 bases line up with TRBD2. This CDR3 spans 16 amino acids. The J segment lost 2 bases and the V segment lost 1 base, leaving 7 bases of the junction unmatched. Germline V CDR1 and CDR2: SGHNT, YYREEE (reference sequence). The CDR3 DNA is TGTGCCAGCAGCTTGCGAACGGGGGGGTGGCAAGAGACCCAGTACTTC. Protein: CASSLRTGGWQETQYF.

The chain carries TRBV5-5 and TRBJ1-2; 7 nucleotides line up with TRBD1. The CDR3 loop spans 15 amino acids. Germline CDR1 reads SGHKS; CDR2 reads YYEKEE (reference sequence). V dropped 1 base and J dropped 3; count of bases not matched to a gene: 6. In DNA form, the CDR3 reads TGTGCCAGCAGCTTGACTATCAGGGGGGACTATGGCTACACCTTC. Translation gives CASSLTIRGDYGYTF. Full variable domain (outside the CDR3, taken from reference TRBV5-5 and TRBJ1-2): DAGVTQSPTHLIKTRGQQVTLRCSPISGHKSVSWYQQVLGQGPQFIFQYYEKEERGRGNFPDRFSARQFPNYSSELNVNALLLGDSALYLCASSLTIRGDYGYTFGSGTRLTVV.

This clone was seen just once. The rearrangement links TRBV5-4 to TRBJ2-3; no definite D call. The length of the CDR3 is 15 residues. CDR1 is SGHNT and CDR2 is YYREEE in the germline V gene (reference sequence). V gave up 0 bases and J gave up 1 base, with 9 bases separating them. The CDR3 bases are TGTGCCAGCAGCTTGGTGGGCAAGGGCACAGATACGCAGTATTTT. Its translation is CASSLVGKGTDTQYF. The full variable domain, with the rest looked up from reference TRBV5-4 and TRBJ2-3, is ETGVTQSPTHLIKTRGQQVTLRCSSQSGHNTVSWYQQALGQGPQFIFQYYREEENGRGNFPPRFSGLQFPNYSSELNVNALELDDSALYLCASSLVGKGTDTQYFGPGTRLTVL.

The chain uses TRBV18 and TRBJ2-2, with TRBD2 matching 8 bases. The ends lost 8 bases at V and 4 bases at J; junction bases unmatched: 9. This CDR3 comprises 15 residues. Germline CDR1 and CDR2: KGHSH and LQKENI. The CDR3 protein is CASQRGTRSTGELFF. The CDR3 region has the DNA TGTGCCAGCCAGAGGGGGACTAGATCCACCGGGGAGCTGTTTTTT.